This TCR beta chain is from a study of cytomegalovirus exposure and HLA in healthy donors. Overall study context: A subsequent analysis reported that the roughly 130 validation repertoires were produced on the same platform that had also been used for the 666 first-cohort repertoires.

Findings and caveats of the study: Subsequent analysis found a tendency for first-cohort TCR clusters to co-occur within the 90 to 150 validation repertoires. Cytomegalovirus-associated status was assigned to 164 TCR beta chains.

Donors came from a validation cohort of approximately 110 subjects, distinct from the first 666-subject cohort. Sequencing used immunoSEQ multiplex PCR; TCRdb keeps in-frame clones, though not all of them. The profile shows 55,000 to 75,000 clones, around 95% of them singletons. V lost 5 bases and J lost 3; bases outside the gene matches: 7. Germline V gene data show CDR1 as GTSNPN and CDR2 as SVGIG (reference sequence). The CDR3 totals 15 residues. Notes on this clone: Antigen: not known. Other nucleotide sequences in the sample specify the same CDR3.

The receptor was derived from a woman younger than 35 in good health and CMV-seropositive. The sequencing input was PBMCs. The chain combines TRBV30 with TRBJ2-3, with TRBD2 matching over 11 bases. DNA for the CDR3: TGTGCCTGGGCCGTTAGCGGGGGGGCGACAGATACGCAGTATTTT. This sequence encodes CAWAVSGGATDTQYF.